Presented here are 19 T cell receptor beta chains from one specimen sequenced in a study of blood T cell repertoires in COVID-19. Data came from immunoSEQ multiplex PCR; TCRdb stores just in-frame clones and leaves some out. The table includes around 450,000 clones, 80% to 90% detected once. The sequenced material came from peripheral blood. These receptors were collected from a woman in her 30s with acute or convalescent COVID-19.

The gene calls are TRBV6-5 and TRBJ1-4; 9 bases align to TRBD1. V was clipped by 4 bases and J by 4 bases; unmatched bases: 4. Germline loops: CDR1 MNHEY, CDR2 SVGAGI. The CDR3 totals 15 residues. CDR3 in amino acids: CASSSGQGNNEKLFF. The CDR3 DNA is TGTGCCAGCAGTTCCGGACAGGGGAATAATGAAAAACTGTTTTTT.

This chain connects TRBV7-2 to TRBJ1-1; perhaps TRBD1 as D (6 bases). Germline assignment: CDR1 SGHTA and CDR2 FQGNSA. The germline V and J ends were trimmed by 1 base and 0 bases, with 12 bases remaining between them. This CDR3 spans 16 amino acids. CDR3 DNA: TGTGCCAGCAGCTTAGGTTGGGACATGATGAACACTGAAGCTTTCTTT. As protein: CASSLGWDMMNTEAFF.

CDR3 sequence: CASSASRDRNTEAFF. The CDR3 nucleotides read TGTGCCAGCAGCGCCTCAAGGGACAGGAACACTGAAGCTTTCTTT. V and J are TRBV9 and TRBJ1-1, with TRBD1 matching over 7 bases. The CDR3 runs 15 residues. V was clipped by 3 bases and J by 1 base; unmatched bases: 6. The germline CDR1 and CDR2 sequences are SGDLS and YYNGEE.

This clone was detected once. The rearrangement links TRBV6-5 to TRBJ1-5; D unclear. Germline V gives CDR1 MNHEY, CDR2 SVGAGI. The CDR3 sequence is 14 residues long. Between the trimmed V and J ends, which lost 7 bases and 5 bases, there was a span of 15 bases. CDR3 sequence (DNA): TGTGCCAGCATCCGCCGGATTCAGGATCAGCCCCAGCATTTT. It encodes CASIRRIQDQPQHF.

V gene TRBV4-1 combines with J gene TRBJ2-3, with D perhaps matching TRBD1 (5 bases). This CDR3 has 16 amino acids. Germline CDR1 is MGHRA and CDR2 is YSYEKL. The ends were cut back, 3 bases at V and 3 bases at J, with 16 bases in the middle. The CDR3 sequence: CASSHRPQGGTDTQYF. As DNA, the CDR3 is TGCGCCAGCAGCCATCGGCCCCAGGGCGGAACAGATACGCAGTATTTT.

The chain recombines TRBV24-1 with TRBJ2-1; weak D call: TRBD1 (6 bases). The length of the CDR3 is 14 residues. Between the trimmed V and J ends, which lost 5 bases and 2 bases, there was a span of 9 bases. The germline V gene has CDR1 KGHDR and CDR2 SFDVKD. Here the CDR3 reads CATSAGTTYNEQFF. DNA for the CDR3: TGTGCCACCAGTGCTGGGACAACCTACAATGAGCAGTTCTTC.

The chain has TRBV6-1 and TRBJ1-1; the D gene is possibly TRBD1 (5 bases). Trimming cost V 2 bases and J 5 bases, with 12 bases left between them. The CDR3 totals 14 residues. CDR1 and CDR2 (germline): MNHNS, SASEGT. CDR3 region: CASSERGEWTEAFF. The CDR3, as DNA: TGTGCCAGCAGTGAAAGGGGTGAGTGGACTGAAGCTTTCTTT.

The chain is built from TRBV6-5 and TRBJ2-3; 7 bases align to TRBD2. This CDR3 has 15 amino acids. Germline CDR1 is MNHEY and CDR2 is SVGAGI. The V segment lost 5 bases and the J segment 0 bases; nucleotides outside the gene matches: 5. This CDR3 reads CASSTLAASTDTQYF. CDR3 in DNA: TGTGCCAGCAGTACCCTAGCGGCTAGCACAGATACGCAGTATTTT.

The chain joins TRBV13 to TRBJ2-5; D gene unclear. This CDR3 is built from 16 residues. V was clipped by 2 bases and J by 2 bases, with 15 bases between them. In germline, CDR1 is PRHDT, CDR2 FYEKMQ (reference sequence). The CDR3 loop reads CASSLSNGPAQETQYF. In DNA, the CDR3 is TGTGCCAGCAGCTTATCAAACGGTCCTGCGCAAGAGACCCAGTACTTC.

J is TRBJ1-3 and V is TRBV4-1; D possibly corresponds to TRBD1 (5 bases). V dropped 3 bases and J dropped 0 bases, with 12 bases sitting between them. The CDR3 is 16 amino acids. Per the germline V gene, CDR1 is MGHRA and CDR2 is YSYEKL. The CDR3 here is CASSQGTAVSGNTIYF. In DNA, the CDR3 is TGCGCCAGCAGCCAGGGGACTGCTGTCTCTGGAAACACCATATATTTT.

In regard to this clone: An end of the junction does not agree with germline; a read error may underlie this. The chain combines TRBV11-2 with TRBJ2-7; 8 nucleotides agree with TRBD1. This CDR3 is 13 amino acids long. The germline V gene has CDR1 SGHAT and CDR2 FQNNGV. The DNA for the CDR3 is TGTGCCAGCAGCCTAGATCAGGGGGCCTGGCAGTACTTC. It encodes CASSLDQGAWQYF.

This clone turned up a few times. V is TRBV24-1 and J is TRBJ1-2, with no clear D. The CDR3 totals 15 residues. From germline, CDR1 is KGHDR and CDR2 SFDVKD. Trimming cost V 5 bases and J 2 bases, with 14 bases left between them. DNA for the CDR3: TGTGCCACCAGTGCAACAGCCGGCGGGAACTATGGCTACACCTTC. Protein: CATSATAGGNYGYTF.

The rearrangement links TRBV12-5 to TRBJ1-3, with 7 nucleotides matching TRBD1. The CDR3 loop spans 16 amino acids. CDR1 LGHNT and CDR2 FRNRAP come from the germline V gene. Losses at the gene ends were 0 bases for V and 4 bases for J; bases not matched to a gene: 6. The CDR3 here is CASGLVPRDRGNTIYF. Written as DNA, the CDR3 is TGTGCTAGTGGTTTGGTACCCCGGGACAGAGGAAACACCATATATTTT. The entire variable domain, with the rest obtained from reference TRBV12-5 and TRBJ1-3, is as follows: DARVTQTPRHKVTEMGQEVTMRCQPILGHNTVFWYRQTMMQGLELLAYFRNRAPLDDSGMPKDRFSAEMPDATLATLKIQPSEPRDSAVYFCASGLVPRDRGNTIYFGEGSWLTVV.

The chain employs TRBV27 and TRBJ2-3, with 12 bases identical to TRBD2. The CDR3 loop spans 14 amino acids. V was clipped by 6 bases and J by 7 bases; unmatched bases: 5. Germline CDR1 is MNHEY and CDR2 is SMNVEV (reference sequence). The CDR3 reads CASSGLAGTNTQYF. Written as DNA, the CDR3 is TGTGCCAGCAGCGGACTAGCGGGGACAAATACGCAGTATTTT.

CDR3 region: CASSFTLNYGYTF. CDR3 sequence (DNA): TGTGCCAGCAGTTTCACTCTTAACTATGGCTACACCTTC. The chain joins TRBV12-3 or TRBV12-4 to TRBJ1-2; D not certain. The CDR3 is 13 amino acids. Trimming took 3 bases from V and 1 from J, leaving 6 bases between them.

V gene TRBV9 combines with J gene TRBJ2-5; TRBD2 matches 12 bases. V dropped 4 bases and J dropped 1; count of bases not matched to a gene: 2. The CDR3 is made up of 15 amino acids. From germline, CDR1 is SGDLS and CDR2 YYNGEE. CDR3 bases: TGTGCCAGCAGCCTGACTAGCGGGGGCCAAGAGACCCAGTACTTC. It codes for CASSLTSGGQETQYF.

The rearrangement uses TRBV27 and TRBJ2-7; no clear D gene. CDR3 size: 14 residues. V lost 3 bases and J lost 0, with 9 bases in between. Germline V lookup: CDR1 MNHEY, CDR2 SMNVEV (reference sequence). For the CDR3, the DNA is TGTGCCAGCAGTTTTCTTCCCCTCTCCTACGAGCAGTACTTC. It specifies CASSFLPLSYEQYF.

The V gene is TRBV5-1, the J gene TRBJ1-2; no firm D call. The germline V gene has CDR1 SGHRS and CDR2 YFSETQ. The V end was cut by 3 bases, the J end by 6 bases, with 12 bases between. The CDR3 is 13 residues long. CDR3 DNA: TGCGCCAGCAGCTCGGGGATATTGAATGGCTACACCTTC. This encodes CASSSGILNGYTF. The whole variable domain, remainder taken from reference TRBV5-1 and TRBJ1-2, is KAGVTQTPRYLIKTRGQQVTLSCSPISGHRSVSWYQQTPGQGLQFLFEYFSETQRNKGNFPGRFSGRQFSNSRSEMNVSTLELGDSALYLCASSSGILNGYTFGSGTRLTVV.

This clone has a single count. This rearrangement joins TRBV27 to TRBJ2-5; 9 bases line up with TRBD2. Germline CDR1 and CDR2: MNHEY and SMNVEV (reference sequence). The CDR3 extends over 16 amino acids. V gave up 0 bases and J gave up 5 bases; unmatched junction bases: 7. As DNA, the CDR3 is TGTGCCAGCAGTTTATCGCCAGCGGGGGGTGGTGAGACCCAGTACTTC. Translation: CASSLSPAGGGETQYF.